The rows below give T cell receptor beta chains drawn from one sample of a study of T cells in localized non-small cell lung cancer. Generated by immunoSEQ multiplex PCR, the TCRdb table keeps only in-frame clones and is missing some. This sample has about 59,000 clones, with roughly 92% found just once. The sample in question was peripheral blood, obtained before any cancer treatment. These receptors all come from a man aged 40 to 75 with stage I lung adenocarcinoma. The CDR3 runs from the conserved cysteine through the conserved F or W. Fields, in order: clone size, D gene, J gene, V gene, CDR3 DNA, CDR3 protein. D genes are given only for firm matches. Some rows have no size entry. The others give once, few or many, or a class for an expanded clone.

size: NA
D: TRBD2
J: TRBJ2-1
V: TRBV5-6
DNA: TGTGCCAGCAGCTTTCATAGCGGGAGGGCTTCCAAGAATGAGCAGTTCTTC
CDR3: CASSFHSGRASKNEQFF

size: NA
D: NA
J: TRBJ2-2
V: TRBV9
DNA: TGTGCCAGCAGCGTCAGCGGGAACACCGGGGAGCTGTTTTTT
CDR3: CASSVSGNTGELFF

size: NA
D: TRBD1
J: TRBJ2-7
V: TRBV5-6
DNA: TGTGCCAGCAGCTTGCATGACAGGGACTACGAGCAGTACTTC
CDR3: CASSLHDRDYEQYF

size: NA
D: TRBD2
J: TRBJ2-7
V: TRBV2
DNA: TGTGCCAGCAGTGAGACTAGCGGGCCTTCCTACGAGCAGTACTTC
CDR3: CASSETSGPSYEQYF

size: NA
D: TRBD1
J: TRBJ2-5
V: TRBV11-2
DNA: TGTGCCAGCAGCCCCGGGACAGGGCTGCAGACCCAGTACTTC
CDR3: CASSPGTGLQTQYF

size: once
D: NA
J: TRBJ2-7
V: TRBV7-9
DNA: TGTGCCAGCAGCTTCTCGGGACTTTCCTACGAGCAGTACTTC
CDR3: CASSFSGLSYEQYF

size: NA
D: NA
J: TRBJ1-1
V: TRBV5-6
DNA: TGTGCCAGCAGCCAAACCACAGGGTTTGGGACTGAAGCTTTCTTT
CDR3: CASSQTTGFGTEAFF

size: NA
D: TRBD2
J: TRBJ2-1
V: TRBV5-4
DNA: TGTGCCAGCAACCCTAGCGGCCTATACAATGAGCAGTTCTTC
CDR3: CASNPSGLYNEQFF

size: NA
D: TRBD1
J: TRBJ2-5
V: TRBV4-1
DNA: TGCGCCAGCAGCCAAGTGTACCGGGACAGGGTGCGGGCCCAGTACTTC
CDR3: CASSQVYRDRVRAQYF

size: once
D: NA
J: TRBJ2-5
V: TRBV11-3
DNA: TGTGCCAGCAGCTTTCCCCAAGAGACCCAGTACTTC
CDR3: CASSFPQETQYF

size: NA
D: NA
J: TRBJ2-3
V: TRBV5-1
DNA: TGCGCCAGCAGCTTGGGAGGGGCAGATACGCAGTATTTT
CDR3: CASSLGGADTQYF

size: NA
D: TRBD2
J: TRBJ2-1
V: TRBV4-1
DNA: TGCGCCAGCAGCCAAGCCCCAGACTATAGCGGGCCCTACAATGAGCAGTTCTTC
CDR3: CASSQAPDYSGPYNEQFF

size: NA
D: TRBD2
J: TRBJ2-1
V: TRBV7-2
DNA: TGTGCCAGCAGCTTAAGGCGGGAGGTCGGGAATGAGCAGTTCTTC
CDR3: CASSLRREVGNEQFF

size: NA
D: TRBD2
J: TRBJ2-3
V: TRBV4-2
DNA: TGTGCCAGCAGCCAAGGACTACTAGCGGGAGTCGCAGATACGCAGTATTTT
CDR3: CASSQGLLAGVADTQYF

size: NA
D: TRBD1
J: TRBJ2-1
V: TRBV10-3
DNA: TGTGCCATCTCGACAGGGGATGAGCAGTTCTTC
CDR3: CAISTGDEQFF

size: NA
D: NA
J: TRBJ1-2
V: TRBV29-1
DNA: TGCACCACACTCCGACCAGCACTTGTAAACTATGGCTACACCTTC
CDR3: CTTLRPALVNYGYTF

size: NA
D: NA
J: TRBJ2-7
V: TRBV29-1
DNA: TGCAGCGTTGAAAAGTTGACAGTCCCTGTCGGGGAGCAGTACTTC
CDR3: CSVEKLTVPVGEQYF

size: NA
D: NA
J: TRBJ2-3
V: TRBV7-2
DNA: TGTGCCAGCAGCTTGGGGGTGGGCGGGTGGACCACAGATACGCAGTATTTT
CDR3: CASSLGVGGWTTDTQYF

size: NA
D: NA
J: TRBJ2-5
V: TRBV7-2
DNA: TGTGCCAGCAGCTTAGCCAGTGAGACCCAGTACTTC
CDR3: CASSLASETQYF

size: NA
D: NA
J: TRBJ2-7
V: TRBV13
DNA: TGTGCCAGCAGCGCAAGACGGGTGACGGTTGACGAGCAGTACTTC
CDR3: CASSARRVTVDEQYF

size: NA
D: NA
J: TRBJ1-2
V: TRBV5-1
DNA: TGCGCCAGCAGCTTGGAGGGGGGCTACACCTTC
CDR3: CASSLEGGYTF

size: NA
D: TRBD1
J: TRBJ2-2
V: TRBV28
DNA: TGTGCCAGCAGCAAAGGACAGGGGCGAGGAGGCACCGGGGAGCTGTTTTTT
CDR3: CASSKGQGRGGTGELFF

size: NA
D: TRBD1
J: TRBJ2-5
V: TRBV4-2
DNA: TGTGCCAGCAGCCAAGATAGGACAGGGGGCGGGGAGACCCAGTACTTC
CDR3: CASSQDRTGGGETQYF

size: once
D: NA
J: TRBJ1-2
V: TRBV9
DNA: TGTGCCAGCAGGAGTAACTGGGGAGACTATGGCTACACCTTC
CDR3: CASRSNWGDYGYTF

size: NA
D: NA
J: TRBJ2-4
V: TRBV5-4
DNA: TGTGCCAGCAGCTTGATGACGCACTCGGCCAAAAACATTCAGTACTTC
CDR3: CASSLMTHSAKNIQYF

size: NA
D: NA
J: TRBJ2-3
V: TRBV5-1
DNA: TGCGCCAGCAGCTTGTTATCCTACACAGATACGCAGTATTTT
CDR3: CASSLLSYTDTQYF

size: NA
D: TRBD2
J: TRBJ2-1
V: TRBV2
DNA: TGTGCCAGCGAAAGCGGGAGCTCCTACAATGAGCAGTTCTTC
CDR3: CASESGSSYNEQFF

size: NA
D: NA
J: TRBJ2-7
V: TRBV5-1
DNA: TGCGCCAGCAGCTCCGGGGCGGGGACGGCCTACGAGCAGTACTTC
CDR3: CASSSGAGTAYEQYF

size: NA
D: TRBD1
J: TRBJ2-7
V: TRBV27
DNA: TGTGCCAGCAGCTTTCAGACAGGGGGAACCGAGCAGTACTTC
CDR3: CASSFQTGGTEQYF